The 21 T cell receptor beta chains reported below all come from one sample, sequenced in a study of OX40 agonist ivuxolimab in advanced cancers. Clones were read by immunoSEQ multiplex PCR, and TCRdb kept only the in-frame ones, dropping some. The sample has about 51,000 clones, 84% seen once. The sequencing used CD4+ or CD8+ T cells sorted from blood, collected in a trial of the OX40 agonist ivuxolimab. The receptors were gathered from an adult with an advanced solid tumor such as melanoma, head and neck, liver or kidney cancer.

V gene TRBV5-1 combines with J gene TRBJ1-6, with TRBD1 matching over 9 bases. CDR3 length equals 15 residues. The germline CDR1 and CDR2 sequences are SGHRS and YFSETQ. J was trimmed by 8 bases and V by 2 bases; bases with no gene match: 5. The DNA for the CDR3 is TGCGCCAGCAGCTTTGAACAGGGGGCATATTCACCCCTCCACTTT. It is translated as CASSFEQGAYSPLHF.

The chain links TRBV10-3 to TRBJ1-1; D remains ambiguous. The CDR3 spans 14 residues. Per germline, CDR1 ENHRY and CDR2 SYGVKD. Between the trimmed V and J ends, which lost 0 bases and 5 bases, there was a span of 10 bases. This chain's CDR3 is CAISESKTGTEAFF. The CDR3 DNA sequence: TGTGCCATCAGTGAGTCGAAGACGGGGACTGAAGCTTTCTTT.

The CDR3 DNA reads TGCGCCAGCAGCGAAAACAGGGGAGGGACTGAAGCTTTCTTT. Translated: CASSENRGGTEAFF. The chain links TRBV5-1 to TRBJ1-1; 7 nucleotides agree with TRBD1. Per the germline V gene, CDR1 is SGHRS and CDR2 is YFSETQ. The CDR3 sequence is 14 residues long. V lost 4 bases, J lost 5 bases, and 8 bases stayed unmatched.

The chain has TRBV19 and TRBJ2-1; D is undetermined. The germline V and J ends were trimmed by 0 bases and 7 bases, with 7 bases remaining between them. Germline V gene data show CDR1 as LNHDA and CDR2 as SQIVND (reference sequence). This CDR3 region has 13 residues. CDR3 DNA: TGTGCCAGTAGTATAGATCTTGGAAATGAGCAGTTCTTC. Its translation is CASSIDLGNEQFF.

The J gene is TRBJ2-5, the V gene TRBV27; D not resolved. V was clipped by 6 bases and J by 0 bases, with 11 bases between them. CDR3 length: 14 residues. CDR1 and CDR2 (germline): MNHEY, SMNVEV (reference sequence). CDR3 residues: CASRTTRNQETQYF. CDR3 in DNA: TGTGCCAGCAGGACGACACGGAACCAAGAGACCCAGTACTTC.

The V gene is TRBV10-3, the J gene TRBJ1-4, with D perhaps matching TRBD1 (6 bases). Per germline, CDR1 ENHRY and CDR2 SYGVKD. CDR3 length: 15 residues. Trimming shortened V by 5 bases and J by 4 bases, and 14 bases separated the two germline ends. The CDR3 DNA reads TGTGCCATCAGTCCAGGGGACCTCGGTAATGAAAAACTGTTTTTT. Residues: CAISPGDLGNEKLFF.

This chain links TRBV18 with TRBJ1-2; perhaps TRBD1 as D (6 bases). The germline V gene has CDR1 KGHSH and CDR2 LQKENI. The CDR3 consists of 16 residues. V was pared by 4 bases and J by 7 bases, with 22 bases between. Written as DNA, the CDR3 is TGTGCCAGCTCACTCTCTGACAGGCCCGGTTCGGGTGGCTACACCTTC. Amino acids: CASSLSDRPGSGGYTF.

This rearrangement joins TRBV5-1 to TRBJ2-1; 12 nucleotides line up with TRBD2. Germline lookup yields CDR1 SGHRS and CDR2 YFSETQ. The J segment lost 6 bases and the V segment lost 7 bases, leaving 8 bases of the junction unmatched. The length of the CDR3 is 15 residues. This CDR3 reads CASSDRLAGVNEQFF. As DNA, the CDR3 is TGCGCCAGCTCCGACCGACTAGCGGGGGTCAATGAGCAGTTCTTC. The entire variable domain, with the rest obtained from reference TRBV5-1 and TRBJ2-1, is as follows: KAGVTQTPRYLIKTRGQQVTLSCSPISGHRSVSWYQQTPGQGLQFLFEYFSETQRNKGNFPGRFSGRQFSNSRSEMNVSTLELGDSALYLCASSDRLAGVNEQFFGPGTRLTVL.

CDR3 nucleotide sequence: TGCGCCAGCAGCCGACGGGTTGTGGGTGATACTAACTATGGCTACACCTTC. Translation gives CASSRRVVGDTNYGYTF. This chain connects TRBV4-3 to TRBJ1-2; the D is unclear. The CDR3 length is 17 residues. Germline lookup yields CDR1 LGHNA and CDR2 YSLEER. V was pared by 4 bases and J by 0 bases, with 18 bases between.

Here the CDR3 reads CASSQTGTAYNEQFF. In DNA, the CDR3 is TGTGCCAGCAGCCAAACCGGGACCGCTTACAATGAGCAGTTCTTC. The chain carries TRBV11-2 and TRBJ2-1; tentatively, D is TRBD1 or TRBD2 (5 bases each). Looked up from germline, CDR1 is SGHAT and CDR2 is FQNNGV. Trimming removed 5 bases at V and 4 bases at J, with 15 bases between. This CDR3 is 15 amino acids long.

CDR3 region: CASHRGLAGSYEQYF. The CDR3 bases are TGTGCCAGCCACAGAGGACTAGCGGGGAGCTACGAGCAGTACTTC. The genes are TRBV2 and TRBJ2-7, with 12 bases fitting TRBD2. CDR3 length: 15 amino acids. With V trimmed by 8 bases and J by 3 bases, 8 bases remained unmatched. Germline CDR1 SNHLY, CDR2 FYNNEI.

This chain uses TRBV9 with TRBJ1-1, with a tentative D call TRBD1 (6 bases). The CDR3 has 13 residues. CDR1 and CDR2 from the germline V gene are SGDLS and YYNGEE. V was pared by 2 bases and J by 9 bases, with 14 bases between. The CDR3 DNA is TGTGCCAGCAGCGTCGGACCCCAGGGGCAAGCTTTCTTT. As protein: CASSVGPQGQAFF.

The chain is built from TRBV5-1 and TRBJ2-3, with 8 bases fitting TRBD2. This CDR3 has 16 amino acids. V lost 2 bases and J lost 3; bases outside the gene matches: 8. The germline V gene encodes CDR1 SGHRS and CDR2 YFSETQ. The CDR3 sequence is CASSFEWAGGTDTQYF. CDR3 DNA: TGCGCCAGCAGCTTTGAGTGGGCGGGGGGAACAGATACGCAGTATTTT. The whole variable domain, filled in from reference TRBV5-1 and TRBJ2-3, reads KAGVTQTPRYLIKTRGQQVTLSCSPISGHRSVSWYQQTPGQGLQFLFEYFSETQRNKGNFPGRFSGRQFSNSRSEMNVSTLELGDSALYLCASSFEWAGGTDTQYFGPGTRLTVL.

This clone was seen more than once but under ten times. Here the CDR3 reads CASSLGGRDGGYTF. CDR3 DNA: TGTGCCAGCAGCTTAGGAGGACGGGATGGTGGCTACACCTTC. V usage is TRBV5-6 and J usage is TRBJ1-2; D is unresolved. The germline V and J ends were trimmed by 2 bases and 7 bases, with 15 bases remaining between them. CDR3 size: 14 residues. Germline loops: CDR1 SGHDT, CDR2 YYEEEE.

V usage is TRBV5-1 and J usage is TRBJ2-5; a possible D gene is TRBD2 (6 bases). Germline V CDR1 and CDR2: SGHRS, YFSETQ. The CDR3 sequence is 17 residues long. The V and J ends lost 0 bases and 5 bases respectively, with 20 bases between them. CDR3 loop: CASSLAGRGARWETQYF. The CDR3 nucleotides are TGCGCCAGCAGCTTGGCGGGACGCGGGGCCCGCTGGGAGACCCAGTACTTC.

The chain links TRBV6-5 to TRBJ2-1; TRBD1 agrees at 7 bases. CDR1 is MNHEY and CDR2 is SVGAGI in the germline V gene. Germline trimming cut 7 bases from V and 8 bases from J; bases unmatched to any gene: 5. The CDR3 is 12 amino acids. CDR3 sequence: CASTSGGHEQFF. For the CDR3, the DNA is TGTGCCAGCACCTCAGGGGGACATGAGCAGTTCTTC.

The chain combines TRBV6-5 with TRBJ2-7; D remains unclear. Trimming took 3 bases from V and 0 from J, leaving 12 bases between them. Germline V lookup: CDR1 MNHEY, CDR2 SVGAGI. CDR3 length equals 15 residues. The CDR3 DNA reads as TGTGCCAGCAGTTATTTCCCCTTGAGCTCCTACGAGCAGTACTTC. It codes for CASSYFPLSSYEQYF.

The chain recombines TRBV5-1 with TRBJ1-1; possible D gene TRBD1, 5 bases. Looked up from germline, CDR1 is SGHRS and CDR2 is YFSETQ. CDR3 length: 13 amino acids. V dropped 2 bases and J dropped 4 bases, with 9 bases sitting between them. CDR3 nucleotides: TGCGCCAGCAGCTTTCCAGGGATCACTGAAGCTTTCTTT. This gives the protein CASSFPGITEAFF.

This chain joins TRBV7-3 and TRBJ2-2; 7 bases agree with TRBD2. The CDR3 contains 16 residues. CDR1 SGHTA and CDR2 FQGTGA come from the germline V gene. Losses at the gene ends were 5 bases for V and 2 bases for J; bases not matched to a gene: 8. CDR3 amino acids: CASSLAASGNTGELFF. The CDR3, as DNA: TGTGCCAGCAGCCTGGCAGCTAGCGGAAACACCGGGGAGCTGTTTTTT.

The J gene is TRBJ2-4, the V gene TRBV19; either TRBD1 or TRBD2 may fit D (5 bases each). The CDR3 spans 16 residues. The germline CDR1 and CDR2 sequences are LNHDA and SQIVND (reference sequence). Trimming cost V 6 bases and J 0 bases, with 15 bases left between them. In DNA form, the CDR3 reads TGTGCCAGTAGCCTCGCGGTGGGGGTAGCCAAAAACATTCAGTACTTC. This translates into CASSLAVGVAKNIQYF.

This rearrangement joins TRBV5-1 to TRBJ1-1; 9 bases are shared with TRBD1. V shed 4 bases, J shed 3 bases, and the junction held 4 bases outside the gene matches. The CDR3 loop spans 14 amino acids. Germline lookup yields CDR1 SGHRS and CDR2 YFSETQ. The CDR3 bases are TGCGCCAGCAGCGAACAGGGGGCCTACACTGAAGCTTTCTTT. Its translation: CASSEQGAYTEAFF. Combining the CDR3 with reference TRBV5-1 and TRBJ1-1 gives the whole variable domain KAGVTQTPRYLIKTRGQQVTLSCSPISGHRSVSWYQQTPGQGLQFLFEYFSETQRNKGNFPGRFSGRQFSNSRSEMNVSTLELGDSALYLCASSEQGAYTEAFFGQGTRLTVV.